This T cell receptor (beta chain) came from a study of cytomegalovirus exposure and HLA in healthy donors. A multiplex PCR was run with 60 Vbeta primers and 13 Jbeta primers. Profiled with immunoSEQ multiplex PCR; TCRdb holds only in-frame clones, not every one. The data contain more than 150,000 clones, less than 90% of them singletons. With regard to this clone: Its antigen is currently unknown.

Regarding the study as a whole: Earlier analysis found most TCR beta V segments productive about 87% or about 30% of the time. Cytomegalovirus status was reportedly diagnosed by the classifier with high sensitivity and specificity.

Germline V CDR1 and CDR2: SNHLY, FYNNEI. The CDR3 runs 15 residues. V gave up 7 bases and J gave up 2 bases; unmatched junction bases: 6. The donors comprised healthy bone marrow donors. The sample was PBMCs. The chain carries TRBV2 and TRBJ2-1; 9 nucleotides align to TRBD2. The receptor's source is a girl aged 10 to 17 in good health and CMV-seropositive. CDR3 residues: CASTDSGSPYNEQFF. Here the CDR3 DNA reads TGTGCCAGCACCGATAGCGGGAGCCCCTACAATGAGCAGTTCTTC. The complete variable domain, with remaining parts taken from reference TRBV2 and TRBJ2-1, reads EPEVTQTPSHQVTQMGQEVILRCVPISNHLYFYWYRQILGQKVEFLVSFYNNEISEKSEIFDDQFSVERPDGSNFTLKIRSTKLEDSAMYFCASTDSGSPYNEQFFGPGTRLTVL.